The entry below gives a single TCR beta chain sequence along with its context. Its antigen is unknown. V shed 6 bases and J 1 base; nucleotides not matched to a gene: 4. Germline CDR1 SNHLY, CDR2 FYNNEI. This CDR3 is built from 16 residues. This sample was included in a study of shared clonotypes between healthy human individuals. Findings of the study overall: Tissues were not sampled, only blood, and their repertoires likely differ.

TCRdb's table, derived via immunoSEQ multiplex PCR, lists solely in-frame clones and lacks some. The sample carries roughly 2.5 million clones, around 90% recorded once. CD4+ cell separation produced CD45RA+ naive and CD45RA-negative memory subsets. The source of this sequence is a man between 18 and 29 years old in good health. Material: naive CD4+ T cells sorted from blood. Subset indicated: CD45RA+ positively selected. The chain has TRBV2 and TRBJ2-5; 14 bases are a match to TRBD2. CDR3 nucleotides: TGTGCCAGCAGCGAGACTAGCGGGAGGGCCCAAGAGACCCAGTACTTC. The encoded protein is CASSETSGRAQETQYF.